Shown below are 21 T cell receptor beta chains from a single sample sequenced in a study of cytomegalovirus exposure and HLA in healthy donors. Use of 60 Vbeta and 13 Jbeta primers characterized the PCR. Measured with immunoSEQ multiplex PCR; TCRdb has only the in-frame clones, and not every one. The sample has around 150,000 clones; about three quarters are singletons. The sample comprised PBMCs. Every receptor here comes from a female donor in good health and CMV-seronegative.

This clone was detected once. The genes are TRBV6-5 and TRBJ2-6; tentative D call: TRBD1 (5 bases). V lost 6 bases to trimming and J lost 0 bases, with 9 bases between them. Germline V CDR1 and CDR2: MNHEY, SVGAGI. The CDR3 totals 15 residues. The CDR3 coding sequence is TGTGCCAGCAGGGGTACAGGCTCTGGGGCCAACGTCCTGACTTTC. This codes for CASRGTGSGANVLTF.

V gene TRBV7-3 combines with J gene TRBJ2-1; tentative D call: TRBD2 (5 bases). The V end lost 4 bases, the J end lost 10 bases, and 14 bases lay between the germline ends. This CDR3 region has 13 residues. Germline loops: CDR1 SGHTA, CDR2 FQGTGA. CDR3 sequence reads: CASSSQGGAEQFF. The DNA for the CDR3 is TGTGCCAGCAGCTCCCAAGGAGGAGCGGAGCAGTTCTTC.

The genes are TRBV2 and TRBJ1-2; 7 nucleotides agree with TRBD1. CDR1 and CDR2 from the germline V gene are SNHLY and FYNNEI. V was pared by 3 bases and J by 0 bases, with 1 base of the junction left unmatched. CDR3 size: 14 residues. The CDR3 nucleotides read TGTGCCAGCAGTGACGACAGGGCTAACTATGGCTACACCTTC. It specifies CASSDDRANYGYTF.

This sequence joins TRBV7-3 and TRBJ2-7; 8 positions agree with TRBD1. V shed 5 bases and J 6 bases; nucleotides not matched to a gene: 3. Germline assignment: CDR1 SGHTA and CDR2 FQGTGA. This CDR3 spans 12 amino acids. DNA for the CDR3: TGTGCCAGCAGCCTCGACAGGGGCGAGCAGTACTTC. It yields the protein CASSLDRGEQYF.

This clone was detected a few times. The chain is built from TRBV6-1 and TRBJ2-2; 8 nucleotides align to TRBD2. J gave up 7 bases and V 6 bases, and 10 bases lay outside the gene matches. The CDR3 is 15 amino acids. CDR1 MNHNS and CDR2 SASEGT come from the germline V gene. CDR3 DNA: TGTGCCAGCAGCGCCCAGCGGGAGCCCCACGGGGAGCTGTTTTTT. Encoded protein: CASSAQREPHGELFF.

This clone was detected only once. The chain recombines TRBV4-1 with TRBJ2-5, with 12 positions matching TRBD2. Germline V gene lookup returns CDR1 MGHRA and CDR2 YSYEKL. This CDR3 comprises 17 residues. V lost 1 base and J lost 5; bases outside the gene matches: 8. In nucleotides, the CDR3 is TGCGCCAGCAGCCAAGCAGGGACTAGCGGGTCGTGGGAGACCCAGTACTTC. Protein sequence: CASSQAGTSGSWETQYF.

The chain carries TRBV19 and TRBJ1-1, with 7 bases identical to TRBD1. Per germline, CDR1 LNHDA and CDR2 SQIVND (reference sequence). The CDR3 extends over 12 amino acids. V shed 10 bases and J 0 bases; nucleotides not matched to a gene: 2. The CDR3 region has the DNA TGTGCCAACGGACAGGTGAACACTGAAGCTTTCTTT. This sequence encodes CANGQVNTEAFF.

The J gene is TRBJ2-2, the V gene TRBV29-1; D may be TRBD2 (5 bases). V gave up 7 bases and J gave up 3 bases, with 6 bases separating them. CDR3 length: 11 amino acids. Germline V gives CDR1 SQVTM, CDR2 ANQGSEA. The chain's CDR3 is CSAGDTGELFF. The CDR3 DNA is TGCAGCGCCGGGGACACCGGGGAGCTGTTTTTT.

The genes are TRBV5-4 and TRBJ2-6, with 9 bases lining up with TRBD1. This CDR3 region has 18 residues. V was clipped by 0 bases and J by 3 bases; unmatched bases: 7. Per the germline V gene, CDR1 is SGHNT and CDR2 is YYREEE (reference sequence). The CDR3 sequence is CASSLEQGALIGANVLTF. DNA of the CDR3: TGTGCCAGCAGCTTGGAACAGGGGGCGCTTATTGGGGCCAACGTCCTGACTTTC.

The rearrangement links TRBV30 to TRBJ1-1, with 8 nucleotides matching TRBD1. V lost 1 base and J lost 0; bases outside the gene matches: 10. The CDR3 contains 17 residues. Germline CDR1 GTSNPN, CDR2 SVGIG (reference sequence). Here the CDR3 DNA reads TGTGCCTGGAGTGATGGGACAGGCCAAGCCATGAACACTGAAGCTTTCTTT. Translated, it gives CAWSDGTGQAMNTEAFF.

This rearrangement joins TRBV5-4 to TRBJ2-3; 8 nucleotides align to TRBD1. Germline-derived CDR1 and CDR2 are SGHNT and YYREEE (reference sequence). The CDR3 consists of 14 residues. With 3 bases clipped from V and 4 bases from J, the junction kept 4 bases outside the gene matches. The CDR3 bases are TGTGCCAGCAGCTCCGGACAGGGAGCAGATACGCAGTATTTT. Its translation is CASSSGQGADTQYF.

The V and J genes are TRBV30 and TRBJ1-2; a possible D gene is TRBD1 (6 bases). The germline CDR1 and CDR2 sequences are GTSNPN and SVGIG (reference sequence). The V and J ends lost 8 bases and 1 base respectively, with 20 bases between them. The CDR3 has 15 amino acids. The CDR3 sequence is CAGALTGRGNYGYTF. CDR3 in DNA: TGTGCCGGAGCCCTTACAGGGAGGGGTAACTATGGCTACACCTTC.

This rearrangement joins TRBV7-8 to TRBJ2-1; 10 bases map to TRBD2. Trimming removed 3 bases from V and 0 bases from J; junction bases left unmatched: 5. This CDR3 has 17 amino acids. Germline lookup yields CDR1 SGHVS and CDR2 FQNEAQ. The CDR3 protein is CASSLASGGSSYNEQFF. CDR3 nucleotides: TGTGCCAGCAGCTTGGCTAGCGGGGGCAGCTCCTACAATGAGCAGTTCTTC. The full variable domain, its missing parts supplied by reference TRBV7-8 and TRBJ2-1, is GAGVSQSPRYKVAKRGQDVALRCDPISGHVSLFWYQQALGQGPEFLTYFQNEAQLDKSGLPSDRFFAERPEGSVSTLKIQRTQQEDSAVYLCASSLASGGSSYNEQFFGPGTRLTVL.

The chain is built from TRBV5-1 and TRBJ2-2, with D possibly being TRBD2 (6 bases). Germline-derived CDR1 and CDR2 are SGHRS and YFSETQ. V lost 4 bases and J lost 3, with 13 bases in between. This CDR3 spans 15 amino acids. The DNA for the CDR3 is TGCGCCAGCAGCAAGGGAGGAGGATACACCGGGGAGCTGTTTTTT. Protein: CASSKGGGYTGELFF.

The chain recombines TRBV6-1 with TRBJ2-2; a weak D match, TRBD2 (5 bases). Trimming left V 6 bases short and J 1 base short, with 9 bases between. CDR3 size: 14 residues. Germline V gene sequence: CDR1 MNHNS, CDR2 SASEGT. CDR3 in amino acids: CASSVRENTGELFF. As DNA, the CDR3 is TGTGCCAGCAGCGTCCGGGAGAACACCGGGGAGCTGTTTTTT.

The genes are TRBV5-6 and TRBJ1-2; 10 bases are shared with TRBD1. The CDR3 sequence is 13 residues long. Trimming took 3 bases from V and 4 from J; bases not matched to a gene: 0. In germline, CDR1 is SGHDT, CDR2 YYEEEE. The CDR3 loop reads CASSWTGGYGYTF. CDR3 bases: TGTGCCAGCAGCTGGACAGGGGGCTATGGCTACACCTTC.

This sequence joins TRBV4-1 and TRBJ2-7; 7 bases line up with TRBD1. The CDR3 totals 15 residues. V was pared by 1 base and J by 7 bases, with 10 bases of the junction left unmatched. Germline V CDR1 and CDR2: MGHRA, YSYEKL. DNA for the CDR3: TGCGCCAGCAGCCAAGTGACAGGGACCGCGCGGGAGCAGTACTTC. Its translation is CASSQVTGTAREQYF.

The chain carries TRBV19 and TRBJ1-2; TRBD1 agrees at 11 bases. The CDR3 is made up of 16 amino acids. Germline V gives CDR1 LNHDA, CDR2 SQIVND (reference sequence). V lost 1 base and J lost 3; bases outside the gene matches: 4. The CDR3 DNA reads as TGTGCCAGTAGTATAGTAGGACAGGGGGCTTACTATGGCTACACCTTC. Residues: CASSIVGQGAYYGYTF. Looking up the rest from reference TRBV19 and TRBJ1-2 gives the full variable domain: DGGITQSPKYLFRKEGQNVTLSCEQNLNHDAMYWYRQDPGQGLRLIYYSQIVNDFQKGDIAEGYSVSREKKESFPLTVTSAQKNPTAFYLCASSIVGQGAYYGYTFGSGTRLTVV.

The rearrangement uses TRBV7-9 and TRBJ1-3; D is undetermined. The CDR3 runs 14 residues. V was clipped by 10 bases and J by 0 bases, with 13 bases between them. Germline assignment: CDR1 SEHNR and CDR2 FQNEAQ (reference sequence). CDR3 sequence reads: CATTDGSSGNTIYF. CDR3 in DNA: TGTGCCACCACAGACGGGAGCTCTGGAAACACCATATATTTT.

The rearrangement links TRBV5-1 to TRBJ1-1; 12 bases are shared with TRBD1. V gave up 4 bases and J gave up 8 bases; unmatched junction bases: 9. The CDR3 spans 15 residues. Germline V gives CDR1 SGHRS, CDR2 YFSETQ. The CDR3 region is CASSGGGQGAREAFF. The CDR3 nucleotides read TGCGCCAGCAGCGGGGGGGGACAGGGGGCCAGGGAAGCTTTCTTT.

CDR3 nucleotide sequence: TGCGCCAGCAGCCAAGAAATGGGACTAGCGGGGACTTCCGAGCAGTACTTC. This gives the protein CASSQEMGLAGTSEQYF. This rearrangement joins TRBV4-1 to TRBJ2-7, with TRBD2 identical over 13 bases. CDR1 and CDR2 (germline): MGHRA, YSYEKL. The CDR3 spans 17 residues. J lost 6 bases, V lost 0 bases, and 8 bases had no gene match.